The clone carrying this T cell receptor (beta chain) was seen more than once but under ten times. The antigen remains unidentified. Germline V gene data show CDR1 as SGHRS and CDR2 as YFSETQ. This CDR3 has 16 residues. Trimming removed 1 base from V and 3 bases from J; junction bases left unmatched: 7. These data originate in a study of T cell repertoires in cytomegalovirus infection. Regarding the study as a whole: Dominant in the ex vivo response were TCR beta clonotypes restricted by HLA-C and specific for CMV.

TCRdb re-called the reads through MiXCR, storing one row per CDR3 protein. The sample contains approximately 180,000 distinct CDR3 sequences, approximately 9.6% of which appear only once. This chain joins TRBV5-1 and TRBJ2-1, with 7 bases matching TRBD2. Material for sequencing was PBMCs. This receptor was taken from a human donor in good health (CMV status not recorded). Some clones in this sample may be carry-over from other donors' samples. CDR3 amino acids: CASSLQQRGHYNEQFF. CDR3 nucleotides: TGCGCCAGCAGCTTGCAGCAGCGGGGCCACTACAATGAGCAGTTCTTC.